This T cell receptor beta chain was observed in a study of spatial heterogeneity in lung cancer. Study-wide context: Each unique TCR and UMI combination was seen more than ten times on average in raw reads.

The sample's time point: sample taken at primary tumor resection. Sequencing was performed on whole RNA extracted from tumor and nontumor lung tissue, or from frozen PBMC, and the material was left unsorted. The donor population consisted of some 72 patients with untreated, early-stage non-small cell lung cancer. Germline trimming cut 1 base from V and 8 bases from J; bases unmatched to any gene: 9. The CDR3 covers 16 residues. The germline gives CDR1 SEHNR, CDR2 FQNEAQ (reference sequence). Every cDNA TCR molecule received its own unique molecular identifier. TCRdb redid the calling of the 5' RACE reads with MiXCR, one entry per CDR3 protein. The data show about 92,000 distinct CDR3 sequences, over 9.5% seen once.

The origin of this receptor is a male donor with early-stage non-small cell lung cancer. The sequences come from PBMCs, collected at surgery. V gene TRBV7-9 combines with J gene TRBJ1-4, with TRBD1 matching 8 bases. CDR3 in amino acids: CASSLGPGGFGEKLFF. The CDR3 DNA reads TGTGCCAGCAGCTTAGGCCCAGGGGGCTTCGGGGAAAAACTGTTTTTT.